The 8 T cell receptor beta chains given below trace back to one sample, sequenced in a study of shared clonotypes between healthy human individuals. The data were produced by immunoSEQ multiplex PCR, yet TCRdb's version contains in-frame clones alone and is incomplete. The sample holds some 2,000,000 clones, 90% to 95% seen once. Sequencing was done on a sample of naive CD4+ T cells sorted from blood. Indicated subset: CD45RA+ positively selected. These receptors came from a man aged 18 to 30 in good health.

CDR3: CASTRTGLYGYTF. The DNA for the CDR3 is TGTGCCAGCACCCGGACAGGCCTATATGGCTACACCTTC. The V call is TRBV6-5, the J call TRBJ1-2, with TRBD1 matching 7 bases. This CDR3 region has 13 residues. V lost 7 bases to trimming and J lost 5 bases; unmatched junction nucleotides: 7. Germline V gene data show CDR1 as MNHEY and CDR2 as SVGAGI.

This clone has a count of ten or more. V usage is TRBV2 and J usage is TRBJ1-4, with TRBD1 as a possible D gene (5 bases). With 7 bases removed from V and 1 base from J, the gap between germline ends came to 10 bases. Germline-derived CDR1 and CDR2 are SNHLY and FYNNEI. The CDR3 covers 14 residues. CDR3 sequence (DNA): TGTGCCAGCAAAGGGAGGGGAACTAATGAAAAACTGTTTTTT. Residues: CASKGRGTNEKLFF.

The chain recombines TRBV29-1 with TRBJ2-1; D could derive from TRBD1 or TRBD2 (6 bases each). Deletions cut 7 bases from V and 5 bases from J, with 15 bases between. The CDR3 is 13 amino acids. Germline V CDR1 and CDR2: SQVTM, ANQGSEA. This chain's CDR3 is CSAGGRANNEQFF. In DNA form, the CDR3 reads TGCAGCGCCGGGGGCAGGGCCAACAATGAGCAGTTCTTC.

This clone appeared once. V gene TRBV5-8 combines with J gene TRBJ1-2, with D tentatively TRBD1 (6 bases). The germline V and J ends were trimmed by 4 bases and 5 bases, with 15 bases remaining between them. The V gene's germline CDR1 is SGHTS and CDR2 YDEGEE. The CDR3 covers 14 residues. CDR3 sequence (DNA): TGTGCCAGCAGCATGTGGACAGACCTTTATGGCTACACCTTC. Translated: CASSMWTDLYGYTF.

With respect to this clone: Other DNA sequences in the sample encode the same CDR3. V and J are TRBV2 and TRBJ2-1, with 10 bases that match TRBD2. CDR3 size: 15 residues. Trimming removed 4 bases from V and 3 bases from J; junction bases left unmatched: 3. Per the germline V gene, CDR1 is SNHLY and CDR2 is FYNNEI. CDR3 amino acids: CASSGGLAVYNEQFF. CDR3 bases: TGTGCCAGCAGTGGTGGACTAGCGGTCTACAATGAGCAGTTCTTC.

CDR3 protein: CASSLLETSNEQFF. The CDR3 region has the DNA TGTGCCAGCAGCCTACTCGAGACTTCCAATGAGCAGTTCTTC. This chain links TRBV6-5 with TRBJ2-1; unclear D gene. CDR1 is MNHEY, CDR2 SVGAGI, per germline. This CDR3 is 14 amino acids long. Trimming removed 6 bases from V and 6 bases from J, with 15 bases in between.

Only one count was recorded for this clone. The chain has TRBV13 and TRBJ2-5; no clear D. This CDR3 contains 13 residues. Deletions cut 3 bases from V and 4 bases from J, with 9 bases between. The germline CDR1 and CDR2 sequences are PRHDT and FYEKMQ (reference sequence). The CDR3 DNA sequence: TGTGCCAGCAGCTTCCCGACCGCAGAGACCCAGTACTTC. This codes for CASSFPTAETQYF.

The V call is TRBV6-1, the J call TRBJ1-2; D gene uncertain. In germline, CDR1 is MNHNS, CDR2 SASEGT. The CDR3 covers 12 residues. V was pared by 7 bases and J by 6 bases, with 12 bases between. Here the CDR3 reads CASTRTADGYTF. For the CDR3, the DNA is TGTGCCAGCACTCGGACCGCTGATGGCTACACCTTC.